The following is a T cell receptor beta chain sequence with its context. As yet, its antigen is unknown. Repertoires were sampled repeatedly during chemoradiotherapy. The CDR3 has 13 residues. V dropped 0 bases and J dropped 8 bases, with 10 bases sitting between them. Germline CDR1 and CDR2: LNHDA and SQIVND (reference sequence). This table comes from immunoSEQ multiplex PCR, and its TCRdb copy is limited to in-frame clones, with some not included. The table includes approximately 32,000 clones, roughly 77% detected once. The data stem from a study of chemoradiotherapy in HPV16-positive cancers. Study-level points and caveats: Only a couple of HPV16-positive patients supplied the functional HPV-specificity definition. Candidate HPV-specific clones and E7-related TCR motifs grew in tumor during treatment. HPV-responsive T-cell expansion during chemoradiotherapy was linked to improved recurrence-free survival in HPV16-positive patients.

The source of this sequence is a human donor with HPV-associated anogenital cancer. Sequences were derived from blood, sampled from a patient who underwent chemoradiotherapy. V is TRBV19 and J is TRBJ1-1, with no clear D. Here the CDR3 reads CASSIDYVTEAFF. DNA for the CDR3: TGTGCCAGTAGTATAGATTATGTGACCGAAGCTTTCTTT.